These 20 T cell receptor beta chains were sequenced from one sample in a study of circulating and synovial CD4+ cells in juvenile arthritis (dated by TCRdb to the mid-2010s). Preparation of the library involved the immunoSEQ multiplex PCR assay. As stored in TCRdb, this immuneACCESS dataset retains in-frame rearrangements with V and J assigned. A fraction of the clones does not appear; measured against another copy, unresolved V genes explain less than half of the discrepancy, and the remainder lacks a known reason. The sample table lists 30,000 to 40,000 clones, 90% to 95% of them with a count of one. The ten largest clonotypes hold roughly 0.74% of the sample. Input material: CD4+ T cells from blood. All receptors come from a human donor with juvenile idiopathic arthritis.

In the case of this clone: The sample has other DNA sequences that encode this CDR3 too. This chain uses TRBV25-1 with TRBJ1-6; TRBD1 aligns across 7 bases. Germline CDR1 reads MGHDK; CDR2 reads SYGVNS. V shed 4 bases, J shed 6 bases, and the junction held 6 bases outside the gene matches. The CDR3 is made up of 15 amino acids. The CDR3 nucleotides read TGTGCCAGCAGTGGTCATGGACAGGTTAATTCACCCCTCCACTTT. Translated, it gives CASSGHGQVNSPLHF.

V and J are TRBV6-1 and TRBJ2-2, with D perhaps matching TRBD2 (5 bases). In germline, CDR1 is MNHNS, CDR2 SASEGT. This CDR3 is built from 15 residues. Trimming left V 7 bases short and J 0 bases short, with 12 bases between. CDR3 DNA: TGTGCCAGCATAGGTCCGGGGACGAACACCGGGGAGCTGTTTTTT. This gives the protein CASIGPGTNTGELFF.

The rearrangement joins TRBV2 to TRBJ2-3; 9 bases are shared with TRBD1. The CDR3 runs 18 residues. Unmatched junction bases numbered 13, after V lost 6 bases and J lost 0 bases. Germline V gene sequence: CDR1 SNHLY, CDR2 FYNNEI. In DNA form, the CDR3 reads TGTGCCAGCAGGTCCGGGACAGGGCAATCCCTGAGCACAGATACGCAGTATTTT. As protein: CASRSGTGQSLSTDTQYF.

The CDR3 sequence is CAWSNSGVTGTEAFF. Written as DNA, the CDR3 is TGTGCCTGGAGTAACTCGGGGGTCACGGGCACTGAAGCTTTCTTT. The chain combines TRBV30 with TRBJ1-1; D is perhaps TRBD1 (5 bases). Germline V gene sequence: CDR1 GTSNPN, CDR2 SVGIG (reference sequence). V lost 2 bases, J lost 4 bases, and 17 bases lay in between. There are 15 residues in the CDR3.

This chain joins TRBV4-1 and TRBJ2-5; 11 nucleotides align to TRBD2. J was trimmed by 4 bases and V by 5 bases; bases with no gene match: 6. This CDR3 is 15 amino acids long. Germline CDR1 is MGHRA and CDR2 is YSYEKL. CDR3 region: CASSKLAGVGETQYF. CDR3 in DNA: TGCGCCAGCAGCAAACTAGCGGGAGTTGGAGAGACCCAGTACTTC.

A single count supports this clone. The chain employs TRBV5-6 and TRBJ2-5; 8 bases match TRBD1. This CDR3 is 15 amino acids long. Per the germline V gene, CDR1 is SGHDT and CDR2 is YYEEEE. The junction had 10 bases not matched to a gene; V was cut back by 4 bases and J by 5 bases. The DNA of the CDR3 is TGTGCCAGCAGCCTGCGGACAGGGCACAGGGAGACCCAGTACTTC. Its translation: CASSLRTGHRETQYF. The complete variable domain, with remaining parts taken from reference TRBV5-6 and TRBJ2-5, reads DAGVTQSPTHLIKTRGQQVTLRCSPKSGHDTVSWYQQALGQGPQFIFQYYEEEERQRGNFPDRFSGHQFPNYSSELNVNALLLGDSALYLCASSLRTGHRETQYFGPGTRLLVL.

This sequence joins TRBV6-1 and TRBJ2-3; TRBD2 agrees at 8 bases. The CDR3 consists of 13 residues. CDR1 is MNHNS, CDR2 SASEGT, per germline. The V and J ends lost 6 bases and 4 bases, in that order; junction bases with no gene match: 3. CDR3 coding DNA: TGTGCCAGCAGACTAGCGGTCCCAGATACGCAGTATTTT. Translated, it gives CASRLAVPDTQYF.

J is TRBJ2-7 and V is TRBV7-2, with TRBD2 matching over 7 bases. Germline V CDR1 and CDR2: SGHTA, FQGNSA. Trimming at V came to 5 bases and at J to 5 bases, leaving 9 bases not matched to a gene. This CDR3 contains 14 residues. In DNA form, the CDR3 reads TGTGCCAGCAGCGCTAGCGGACTTGCCCACGAGCAGTACTTC. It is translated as CASSASGLAHEQYF.

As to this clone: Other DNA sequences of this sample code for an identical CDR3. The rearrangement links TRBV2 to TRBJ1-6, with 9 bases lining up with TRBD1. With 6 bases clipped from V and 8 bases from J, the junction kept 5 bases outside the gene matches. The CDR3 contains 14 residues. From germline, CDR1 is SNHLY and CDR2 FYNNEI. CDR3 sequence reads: CASSPDRGYSPLHF. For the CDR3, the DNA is TGTGCCAGCAGCCCAGACAGGGGGTATTCACCCCTCCACTTT.

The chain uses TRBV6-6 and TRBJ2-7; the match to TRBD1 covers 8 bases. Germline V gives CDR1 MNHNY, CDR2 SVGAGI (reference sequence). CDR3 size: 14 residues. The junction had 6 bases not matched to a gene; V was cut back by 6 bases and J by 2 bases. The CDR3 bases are TGTGCCAGCAGCTCTGCGGACAGGGCCTACGAGCAGTACTTC. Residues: CASSSADRAYEQYF.

The CDR3 DNA sequence: TGTGCCAGCAGTTTCAGGGTCCAAGAGACCCAGTACTTC. Residues: CASSFRVQETQYF. This sequence joins TRBV27 and TRBJ2-5; tentative D call: TRBD1 (5 bases). CDR1 MNHEY and CDR2 SMNVEV come from the germline V gene (reference sequence). The CDR3 extends over 13 amino acids. Deletions cut 3 bases from V and 1 base from J, with 6 bases between.

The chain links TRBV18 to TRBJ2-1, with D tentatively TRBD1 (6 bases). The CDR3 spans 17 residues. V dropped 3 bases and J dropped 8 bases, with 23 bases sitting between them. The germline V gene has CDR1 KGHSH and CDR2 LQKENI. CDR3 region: CASSPSSPLQGRDEQFF. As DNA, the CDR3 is TGTGCCAGCTCACCTTCTAGCCCATTACAGGGTAGGGATGAGCAGTTCTTC.

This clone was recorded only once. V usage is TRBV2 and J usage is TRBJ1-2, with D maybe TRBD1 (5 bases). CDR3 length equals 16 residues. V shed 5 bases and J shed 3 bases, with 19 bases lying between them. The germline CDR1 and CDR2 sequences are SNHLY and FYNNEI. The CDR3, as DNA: TGTGCCAGCAGTCCACGGGGGTCCCCAGCGCACTATGGCTACACCTTC. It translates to CASSPRGSPAHYGYTF.

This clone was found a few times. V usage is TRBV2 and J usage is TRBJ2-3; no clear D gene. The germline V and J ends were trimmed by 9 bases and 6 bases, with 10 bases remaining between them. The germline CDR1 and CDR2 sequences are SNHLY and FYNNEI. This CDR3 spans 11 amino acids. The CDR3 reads CARTTLDTQYF. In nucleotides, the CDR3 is TGTGCCAGGACAACTCTCGATACGCAGTATTTT.

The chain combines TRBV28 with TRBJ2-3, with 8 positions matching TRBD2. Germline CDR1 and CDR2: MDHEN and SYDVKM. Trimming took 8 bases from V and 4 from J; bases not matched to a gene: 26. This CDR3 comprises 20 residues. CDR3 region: CASVGRYARSGRFGADTQYF. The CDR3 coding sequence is TGTGCCAGCGTAGGAAGATACGCCCGAAGCGGGAGATTTGGGGCAGATACGCAGTATTTT.

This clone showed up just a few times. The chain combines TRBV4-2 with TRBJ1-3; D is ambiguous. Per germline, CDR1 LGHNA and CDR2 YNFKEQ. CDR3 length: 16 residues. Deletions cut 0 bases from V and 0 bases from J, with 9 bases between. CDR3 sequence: CASSQDEASSGNTIYF. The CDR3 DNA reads TGTGCCAGCAGCCAAGATGAGGCCAGCTCTGGAAACACCATATATTTT.

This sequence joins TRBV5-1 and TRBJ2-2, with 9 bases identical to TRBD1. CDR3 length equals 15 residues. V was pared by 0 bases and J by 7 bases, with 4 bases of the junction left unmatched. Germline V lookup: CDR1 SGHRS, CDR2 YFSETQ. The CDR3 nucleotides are TGCGCCAGCAGCTTGGACAGGGGGCAGAACGGGGAGCTGTTTTTT. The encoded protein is CASSLDRGQNGELFF. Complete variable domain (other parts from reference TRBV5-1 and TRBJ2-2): KAGVTQTPRYLIKTRGQQVTLSCSPISGHRSVSWYQQTPGQGLQFLFEYFSETQRNKGNFPGRFSGRQFSNSRSEMNVSTLELGDSALYLCASSLDRGQNGELFFGEGSRLTVL.

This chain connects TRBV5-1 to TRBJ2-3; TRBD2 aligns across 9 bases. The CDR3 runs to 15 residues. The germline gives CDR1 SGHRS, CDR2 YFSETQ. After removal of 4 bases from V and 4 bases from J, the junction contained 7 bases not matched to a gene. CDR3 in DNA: TGCGCCAGCAGCCTACAGGGACTAGCTCCAGATACGCAGTATTTT. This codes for CASSLQGLAPDTQYF.

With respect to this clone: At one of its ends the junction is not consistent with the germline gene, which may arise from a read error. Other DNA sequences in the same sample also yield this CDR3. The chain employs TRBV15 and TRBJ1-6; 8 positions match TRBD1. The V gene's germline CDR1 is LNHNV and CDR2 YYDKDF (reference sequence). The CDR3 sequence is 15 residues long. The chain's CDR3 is CATSRPQGENSPLHF. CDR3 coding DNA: TGTGCCACCAGCAGACCACAGGGGGAGAATTCCCCCCTCCACTTT.

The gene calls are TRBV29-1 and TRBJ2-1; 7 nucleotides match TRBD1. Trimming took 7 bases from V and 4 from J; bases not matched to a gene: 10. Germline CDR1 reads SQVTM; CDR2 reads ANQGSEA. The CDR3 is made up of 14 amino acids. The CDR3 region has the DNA TGCAGCGCCGGTCTAGACAGGGCGTACAATGAGCAGTTCTTC. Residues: CSAGLDRAYNEQFF.